The clone carrying this T cell receptor (beta chain) was observed at least ten times. Its antigen is as yet unknown. The data derive from a study of T cells in Graves' hyperthyroidism and ophthalmopathy. RNA transcripts gave rise to amplified TCR beta CDR3 regions. When the TCR CDR3 underwent first-round RT-PCR, the HTBI primer set was used. TCRdb independently ran MiXCR on the multiplex PCR reads; one entry per CDR3 protein. Of under 350,000 distinct CDR3 sequences detected, around 20% appear once; the ten largest clones hold roughly 52%. The germline V gene has CDR1 ENHRY and CDR2 SYGVKD. With V trimmed by 10 bases and J by 0 bases, 4 bases remained unmatched. The CDR3 runs 14 residues. Diagnoses were established using clinical symptoms, serum thyroxine and TRAb, thyroid ultrasound and orbital computed tomography. Findings and caveats of the study: Before onset, ophthalmopathy was predicted by the model a median about 6.2 months earlier.

The origin of this receptor is a woman in her fifties or sixties with Graves' hyperthyroidism. The chain links TRBV10-3 to TRBJ2-2, with 8 positions matching TRBD1. Sequenced: blood. CDR3 nucleotide sequence: TGTGCCACTGGGACAGGCGCGAACACCGGGGAGCTGTTTTTT. Translating gives CATGTGANTGELFF.